This TCR beta chain was captured in a study of T cell responses to AZD1222 COVID-19 vaccine (dated by TCRdb to the early 2020s). Regarding the complete study: TCR sequencing covered 230 or so trial participants: around 210 given two doses of AZD1222 and about 26 given two doses of MenACWY control vaccine. Trial participants were enrolled by age into subgroups of 18-55, 56-69 and 70-plus years, and roughly 150, 30 and 60 TCR-sequenced participants, respectively, were included in these subgroups. Here is what the overall study found, with its caveats: Vaccine-associated CD4 TCRs spanned the whole spike protein, with dominant responses in regions 160-218 and 743-854. The 56-69-year group was small, and its depth increase did not reach significance, likely because of low power. Nearly half of unique spike-specific TCRs reportedly recognized epitopes outside regions mutated in the B.1.351 and B.1.1.7 variants. Spike-specific TCR breadth and depth rose significantly after two AZD1222 doses compared with day 0 and with MenACWY recipients. Participants were mostly white British and included more females than males, and it was suggested by the authors that clonal diversity may have been underestimated. Because no day 14 peak-response samples were available, repertoires were characterized only after the peak T cell response. Only five to seven AZD1222 recipients were SARS-CoV-2 seropositive at baseline, limiting conclusions about previously exposed vaccinees.

The CDR3 regions of human TCRbeta chains were analyzed by immunosequencing. Under the source paper's analysis protocol: TCRs in the repertoires were matched against a reference library of SARS-CoV-2-specific TCRs that had been generated with the MIRA antigen-specificity platform. Breadth was defined as the fraction of unique TCRs that were SARS-CoV-2-associated. Depth was defined as the fraction of total T cells that were SARS-CoV-2-associated. Using the MIRA data, each spike-specific TCR was mapped to the spike region that the TCR reacts to and placed in a CD4 or CD8 class. Log10-transformed breadth and depth values were compared by one-way ANOVA with Sidak's multiple comparisons tests. Imported from immuneACCESS, the table was reduced by TCRdb to in-frame sequences with V and J called. These copies leave out some clones; in studies compared against another copy, an unresolved V gene accounts for under half, and the cause of the remainder is not known. V and J calls and clone size follow that table, whereas D and trimming were derived from the DNA. In all, the sample holds about 160,000 clones, and 92% of those were seen once. 4% to 5.5% of the sample comes from the top ten.

Concerning this clone itself: Its binding antigen is unknown. Per-base quality was not reported, and no clone a single base away is much larger than it.

What this sample's time point label stands for: baseline before first vaccination. The label giving this sample's treatment or condition can be read as: meningococcal conjugate vaccine given as trial control. Vaccinee samples came from UK trials COV001 and COV002, including a single-blind randomized controlled phase 2/3 trial of AZD1222 (ChAdOx1 nCoV-19) in healthy adults. Trial participant PBMC samples were collected at day 0 and day 28 after the second dose for TCRbeta chain sequencing. The CDR3 has 15 amino acids, counting the end cysteine and phenylalanine. Kept here is only the CDR3 DNA, which spans 45 bases and is read in frame from base 1. CDR1 and CDR2 were assigned from the germline V gene (reference sequence) as LNHDA and SQIVND. V lost 3 bases and J lost 0 bases; the stretch between them is 12 bases long.

This sequence uses TRBV19 and TRBJ2-7; tentative D gene TRBD2, with 6 bases matching. The sample in question was peripheral blood, obtained on day 0 of MenACWY control vaccination. This TCR derives from an adult in good health. The bases are TGTGCCAGTAGTATGCCCGGGAGAAACTCCTACGAGCAGTACTTC. This gives the protein CASSMPGRNSYEQYF. With the portions outside the CDR3 filled from the reference TRBV19 and TRBJ2-7 genes, the complete variable region becomes DGGITQSPKYLFRKEGQNVTLSCEQNLNHDAMYWYRQDPGQGLRLIYYSQIVNDFQKGDIAEGYSVSREKKESFPLTVTSAQKNPTAFYLCASSMPGRNSYEQYFGPGTRLTVT.